These 4 T cell receptor beta chains were all obtained from the same sample, sequenced in a study of T cells in localized non-small cell lung cancer. TCRdb keeps only in-frame clones here, not all; method: immunoSEQ multiplex PCR. This table has more than 40,000 clones, roughly nine tenths appearing once. The source was PBMCs, collected before any cancer treatment. The receptors come from a man between 35 and 75 years old with stage II lung adenocarcinoma.

CDR3 coding DNA: TGTGCCAGTAGTATAAGGAGGGGGCGCGGTTCGGACTCTGAAGCTTTCTTT. It codes for CASSIRRGRGSDSEAFF. The genes are TRBV19 and TRBJ1-1; TRBD1 agrees at 7 bases. This CDR3 comprises 17 residues. V lost 2 bases to trimming and J lost 6 bases; unmatched junction nucleotides: 15. CDR1 is LNHDA and CDR2 is SQIVND in the germline V gene (reference sequence).

The chain links TRBV6-1 to TRBJ1-5; D not resolved. This CDR3 has 13 amino acids. The V gene lost 2 bases and the J gene lost 10 bases, with 12 bases spanning the gap. The germline V gene has CDR1 MNHNS and CDR2 SASEGT. The CDR3 coding sequence is TGTGCCAGCAGTGAAACTCACTATCTCCCCCAGCATTTT. Amino acid sequence: CASSETHYLPQHF.

The chain recombines TRBV7-6 with TRBJ2-7, with a possible D match to TRBD1 (5 bases). This CDR3 spans 14 amino acids. CDR1 is SGHVS and CDR2 is FNYEAQ in the germline V gene. Trimming cost V 4 bases and J 1 base, with 11 bases left between them. The CDR3 DNA sequence: TGTGCCAGCAGCTCAGCCGACAGATCCTACGAGCAGTACTTC. Translation gives CASSSADRSYEQYF.

The CDR3 coding sequence is TGTGCCAGTAGTGGTGAGGGGCGCGTGGGTAGTCCCGAAGAGACCCAGTACTTC. Translated: CASSGEGRVGSPEETQYF. The rearrangement links TRBV19 to TRBJ2-5; D may correspond to TRBD1 or TRBD2 (5 bases each). V dropped 5 bases and J dropped 3 bases, with 25 bases sitting between them. The CDR3 extends over 18 amino acids. Germline V gene lookup returns CDR1 LNHDA and CDR2 SQIVND (reference sequence).